What follows is one TCR beta chain and its context. Its antigen is not identified. The data were taken from a study of T cells in localized non-small cell lung cancer. General observations from the study: Heterogeneity cannot be ruled out, as sequencing used one tumor region only. Uninvolved adjacent lung showed peak T cell clonality, exceeding tumor. Longer overall survival accompanied higher blood T cell density.

V gave up 1 base and J gave up 5 bases, with 12 bases separating them. CDR3 size: 15 residues. CDR1 SGHRS and CDR2 YFSETQ come from the germline V gene. Assay used: immunoSEQ multiplex PCR; TCRdb lists only in-frame clones, some missing. The repertoire holds around 79,000 clones, with over 70% as singletons. The starting material was PBMCs, obtained before any cancer treatment. The gene calls are TRBV5-1 and TRBJ2-2; D is ambiguous. The TCR sequence derives from a man aged 40 to 70 with stage II squamous cell lung carcinoma. CDR3 nucleotides: TGCGCCAGCAGCTTGTCAAATCGGGCGACCGGGGAGCTGTTTTTT. This encodes CASSLSNRATGELFF.